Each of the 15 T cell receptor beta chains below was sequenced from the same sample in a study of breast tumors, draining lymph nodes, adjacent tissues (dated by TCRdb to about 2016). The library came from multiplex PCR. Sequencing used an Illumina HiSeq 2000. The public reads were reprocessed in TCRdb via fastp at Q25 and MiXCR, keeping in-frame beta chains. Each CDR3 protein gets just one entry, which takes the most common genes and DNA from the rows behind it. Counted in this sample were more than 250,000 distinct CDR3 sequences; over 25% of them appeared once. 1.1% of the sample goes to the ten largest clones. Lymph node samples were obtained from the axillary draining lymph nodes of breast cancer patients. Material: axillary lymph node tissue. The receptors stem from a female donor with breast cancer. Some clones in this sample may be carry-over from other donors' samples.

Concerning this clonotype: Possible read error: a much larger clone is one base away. The CDR3 coding sequence is TGTGCCAGCAGCTTACCGGGACAGGGACCCTACGAGCGGTACTTC. Protein sequence: CASSLPGQGPYERYF. J is TRBJ2-7 and V is TRBV5-5; 9 bases match TRBD1. The CDR3 length is 15 residues. Germline loops: CDR1 SGHKS, CDR2 YYEKEE (reference sequence).

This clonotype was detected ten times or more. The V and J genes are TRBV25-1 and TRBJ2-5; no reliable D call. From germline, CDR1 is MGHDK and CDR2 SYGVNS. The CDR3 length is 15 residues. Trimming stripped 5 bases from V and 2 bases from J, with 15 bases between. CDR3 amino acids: CASSRKGLSQETQYF. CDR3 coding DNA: TGTGCCAGCAGTCGTAAAGGGCTTTCTCAAGAGACCCAGTACTTC.

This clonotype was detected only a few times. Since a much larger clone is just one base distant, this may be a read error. The CDR3 loop reads CASSQRGGTQYF. The CDR3, as DNA: TGTGCCAGCAGCCAGAGGGGGGGGACCCAGTACTTC. The genes are TRBV9 and TRBJ2-5; D is possibly TRBD2 (7 bases). V gave up 4 bases and J gave up 7 bases, with 11 bases separating them. In germline, CDR1 is SGDLS, CDR2 YYNGEE. The CDR3 length is 12 residues.

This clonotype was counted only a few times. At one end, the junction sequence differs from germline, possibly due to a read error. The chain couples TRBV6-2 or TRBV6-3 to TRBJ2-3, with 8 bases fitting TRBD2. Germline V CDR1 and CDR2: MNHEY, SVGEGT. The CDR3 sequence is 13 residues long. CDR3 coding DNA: TGTGCCAGTAAGCGGGAGAGCTCCGATACGCAGTGTTTT. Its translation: CASKRESSDTQCF.

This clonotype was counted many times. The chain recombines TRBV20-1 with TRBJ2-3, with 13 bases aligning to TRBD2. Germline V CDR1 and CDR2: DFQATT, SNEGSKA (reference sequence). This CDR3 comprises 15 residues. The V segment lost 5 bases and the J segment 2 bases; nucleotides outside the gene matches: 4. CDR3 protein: CSASGLAGDTDTQYF. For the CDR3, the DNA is TGCAGTGCTTCCGGACTAGCGGGAGACACAGATACGCAGTATTTT.

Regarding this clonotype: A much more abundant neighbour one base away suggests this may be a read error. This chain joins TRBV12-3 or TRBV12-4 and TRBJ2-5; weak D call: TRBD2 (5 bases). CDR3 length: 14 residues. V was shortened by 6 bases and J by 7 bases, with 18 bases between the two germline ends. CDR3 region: CASSHRTGRGTQYF. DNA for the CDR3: TGTGCCAGCAGCCACCGGACGGGCCGGGGGACCCAGTACTTC.

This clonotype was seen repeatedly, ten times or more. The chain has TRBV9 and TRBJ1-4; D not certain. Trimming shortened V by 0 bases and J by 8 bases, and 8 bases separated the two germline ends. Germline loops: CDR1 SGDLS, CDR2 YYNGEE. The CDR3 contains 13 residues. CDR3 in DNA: TGTGCCAGCAGCGTAGGACTCCGAGAAAAACTGTTTTTT. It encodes CASSVGLREKLFF. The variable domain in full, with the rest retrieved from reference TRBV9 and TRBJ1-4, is DSGVTQTPKHLITATGQRVTLRCSPRSGDLSVYWYQQSLDQGLQFLIQYYNGEERAKGNILERFSAQQFPDLHSELNLSSLELGDSALYFCASSVGLREKLFFGSGTQLSVL.

CDR3 nucleotides: TGTGCCAGCAGCTTAGGCTCCGGGGAGACCCAGTACTTC. It specifies CASSLGSGETQYF. The J gene is TRBJ2-5, the V gene TRBV7-9; D ambiguous. Germline assignment: CDR1 SEHNR and CDR2 FQNEAQ (reference sequence). The V and J ends lost 1 base and 5 bases respectively, with 8 bases between them. There are 13 residues in the CDR3.

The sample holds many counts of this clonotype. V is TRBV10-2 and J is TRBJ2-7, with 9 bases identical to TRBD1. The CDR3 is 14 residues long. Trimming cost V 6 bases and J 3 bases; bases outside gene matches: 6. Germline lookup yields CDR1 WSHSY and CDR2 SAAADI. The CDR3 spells CASRAGQGHYEQYF. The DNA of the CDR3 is TGCGCCAGCAGAGCCGGACAGGGGCACTACGAGCAGTACTTC.

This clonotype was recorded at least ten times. The CDR3 is CSALTSRTYNEQFF. The CDR3 DNA follows: TGCAGCGCTTTGACTAGTCGCACCTACAATGAGCAGTTCTTC. The V call is TRBV29-1, the J call TRBJ2-1; TRBD2 might be the D (6 bases). From germline, CDR1 is SQVTM and CDR2 ANQGSEA. Deletions cut 7 bases from V and 2 bases from J, with 15 bases between. The CDR3 spans 14 residues.

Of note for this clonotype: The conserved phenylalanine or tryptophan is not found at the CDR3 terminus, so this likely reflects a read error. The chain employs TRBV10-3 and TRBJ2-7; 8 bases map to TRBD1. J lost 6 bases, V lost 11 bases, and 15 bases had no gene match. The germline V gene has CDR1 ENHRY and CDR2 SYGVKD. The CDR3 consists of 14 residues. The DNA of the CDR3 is TGTGCCGTCACAAGTGGCAGGGGGCGAGGCGAGCAGTACCTC. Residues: CAVTSGRGRGEQYL.

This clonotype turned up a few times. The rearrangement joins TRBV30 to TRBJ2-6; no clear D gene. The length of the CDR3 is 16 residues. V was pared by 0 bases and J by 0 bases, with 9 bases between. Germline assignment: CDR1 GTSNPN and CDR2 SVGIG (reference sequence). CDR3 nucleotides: TGTGCCTGGAGTGTATATGGGGTCTCTGGGGCCAACGTCCTGACTTTC. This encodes CAWSVYGVSGANVLTF.

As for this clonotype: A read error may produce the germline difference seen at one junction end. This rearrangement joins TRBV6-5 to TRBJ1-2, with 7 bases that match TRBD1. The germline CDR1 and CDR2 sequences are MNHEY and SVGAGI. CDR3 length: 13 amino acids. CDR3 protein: CASSHTGAGGCTF. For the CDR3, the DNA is TGTGCCAGCAGTCATACAGGGGCTGGTGGCTGCACCTTC.

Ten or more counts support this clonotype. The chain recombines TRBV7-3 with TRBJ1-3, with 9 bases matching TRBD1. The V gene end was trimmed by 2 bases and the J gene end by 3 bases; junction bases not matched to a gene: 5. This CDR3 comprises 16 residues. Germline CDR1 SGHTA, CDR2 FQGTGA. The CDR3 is CASSLSGTGRGNTIYF. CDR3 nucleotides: TGTGCCAGCAGCTTATCCGGGACAGGGCGTGGAAACACCATATATTTT.

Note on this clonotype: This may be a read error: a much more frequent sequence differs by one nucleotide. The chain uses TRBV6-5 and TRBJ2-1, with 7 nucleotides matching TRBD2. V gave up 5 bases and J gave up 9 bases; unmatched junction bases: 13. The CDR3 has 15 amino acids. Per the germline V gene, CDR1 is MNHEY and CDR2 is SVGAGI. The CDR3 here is CASSPGLLGEGEQFF. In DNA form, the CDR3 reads TGTGCCAGCAGTCCGGGACTCTTGGGGGAGGGTGAGCAGTTCTTC.